This T cell receptor beta chain was retrieved from a study of cytomegalovirus exposure and HLA in healthy donors. Clones were sequenced by immunoSEQ multiplex PCR, and TCRdb holds only the in-frame ones, with some missing. The data contain approximately 240,000 clones, 80% to 95% of them singletons. The donors formed part of the roughly 120-subject validation cohort, distinct from the roughly 700-subject first cohort. The CDR3 totals 15 residues. V lost 7 bases to trimming and J lost 6 bases, with 21 bases between them. Germline V gives CDR1 MNHNS, CDR2 SASEGT. What was sequenced was PBMCs. The rearrangement uses TRBV6-1 and TRBJ1-2; no definite D call. This receptor was taken from a young woman in good health and CMV-seronegative. CDR3 protein: CASTPNLQRDDGYTF. CDR3 nucleotide sequence: TGTGCCAGCACCCCCAACTTACAGAGGGATGATGGCTACACCTTC.